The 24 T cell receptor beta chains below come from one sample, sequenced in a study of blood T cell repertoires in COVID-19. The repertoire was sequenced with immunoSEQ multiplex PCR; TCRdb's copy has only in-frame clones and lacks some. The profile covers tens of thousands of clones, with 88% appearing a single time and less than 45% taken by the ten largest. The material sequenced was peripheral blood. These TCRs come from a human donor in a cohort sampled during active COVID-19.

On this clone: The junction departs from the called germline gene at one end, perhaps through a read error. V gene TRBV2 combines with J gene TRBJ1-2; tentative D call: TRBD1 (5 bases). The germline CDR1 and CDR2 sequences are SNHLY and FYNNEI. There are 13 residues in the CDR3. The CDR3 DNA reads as TGTGCCAGCACCCTGGGGCAGATGTATGACTACACCTTC. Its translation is CASTLGQMYDYTF.

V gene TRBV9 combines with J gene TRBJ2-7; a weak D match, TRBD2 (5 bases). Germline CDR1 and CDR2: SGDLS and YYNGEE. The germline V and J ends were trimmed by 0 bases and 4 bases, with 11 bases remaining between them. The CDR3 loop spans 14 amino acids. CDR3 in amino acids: CASSVVDGGYEQYF. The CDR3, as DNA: TGTGCCAGCAGCGTAGTTGACGGAGGTTACGAGCAGTACTTC. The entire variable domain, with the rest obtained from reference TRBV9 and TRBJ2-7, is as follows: DSGVTQTPKHLITATGQRVTLRCSPRSGDLSVYWYQQSLDQGLQFLIQYYNGEERAKGNILERFSAQQFPDLHSELNLSSLELGDSALYFCASSVVDGGYEQYFGPGTRLTVT.

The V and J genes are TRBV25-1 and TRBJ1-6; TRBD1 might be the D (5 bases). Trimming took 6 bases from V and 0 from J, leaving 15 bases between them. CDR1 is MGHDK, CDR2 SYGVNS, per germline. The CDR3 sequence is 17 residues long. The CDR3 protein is CASSRAGRSSYNSPLHF. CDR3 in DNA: TGTGCCAGCAGCAGGGCAGGGCGAAGCTCCTATAATTCACCCCTCCACTTT.

The DNA for the CDR3 is TGCGCCAGCAGCTCCCAGGGATTCGTCCATGGCTACACCTTC. Amino acid sequence: CASSSQGFVHGYTF. J is TRBJ1-2 and V is TRBV5-1; D might be TRBD1 (5 bases). The germline CDR1 and CDR2 sequences are SGHRS and YFSETQ. V gave up 3 bases and J gave up 6 bases, with 15 bases separating them. The CDR3 runs to 14 residues.

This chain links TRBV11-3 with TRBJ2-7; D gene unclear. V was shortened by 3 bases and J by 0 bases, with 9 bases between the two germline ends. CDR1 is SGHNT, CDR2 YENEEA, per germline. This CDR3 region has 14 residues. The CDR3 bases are TGTGCCAGCAGCTTGCATCGGAGCTCCTACGAGCAGTACTTC. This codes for CASSLHRSSYEQYF.

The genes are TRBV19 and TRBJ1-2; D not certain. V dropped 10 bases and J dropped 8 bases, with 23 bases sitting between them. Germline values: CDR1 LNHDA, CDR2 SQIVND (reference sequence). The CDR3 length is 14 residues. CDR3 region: CATNSGLVSMGYTF. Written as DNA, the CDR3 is TGTGCCACCAACAGCGGACTGGTTTCTATGGGCTACACCTTC.

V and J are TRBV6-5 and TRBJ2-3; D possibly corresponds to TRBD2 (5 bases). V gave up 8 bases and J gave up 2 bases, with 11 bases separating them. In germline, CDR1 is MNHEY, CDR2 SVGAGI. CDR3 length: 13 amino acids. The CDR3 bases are TGTGCCAGCGTCCTAGCCAACACAGATACGCAGTATTTT. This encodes CASVLANTDTQYF.

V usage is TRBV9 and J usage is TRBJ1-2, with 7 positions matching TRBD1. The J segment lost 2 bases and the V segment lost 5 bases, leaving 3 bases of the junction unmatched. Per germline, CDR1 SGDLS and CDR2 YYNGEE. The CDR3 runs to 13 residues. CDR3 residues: CASSMTGNYGYTF. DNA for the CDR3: TGTGCCAGCAGTATGACAGGGAACTATGGCTACACCTTC.

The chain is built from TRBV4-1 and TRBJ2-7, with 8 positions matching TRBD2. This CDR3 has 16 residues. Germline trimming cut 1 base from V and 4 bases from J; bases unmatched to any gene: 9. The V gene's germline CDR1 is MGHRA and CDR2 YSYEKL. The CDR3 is CASSQVLAGGLYEQYF. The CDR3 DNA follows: TGCGCCAGCAGCCAAGTTCTAGCGGGCGGGTTATACGAGCAGTACTTC.

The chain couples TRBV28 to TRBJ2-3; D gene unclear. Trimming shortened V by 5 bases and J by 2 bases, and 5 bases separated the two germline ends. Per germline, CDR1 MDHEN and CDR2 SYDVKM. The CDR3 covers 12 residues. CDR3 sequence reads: CASSVNTDTQYF. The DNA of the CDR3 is TGTGCCAGCAGTGTAAACACAGATACGCAGTATTTT. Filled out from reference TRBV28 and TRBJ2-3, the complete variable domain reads DVKVTQSSRYLVKRTGEKVFLECVQDMDHENMFWYRQDPGLGLRLIYFSYDVKMKEKGDIPEGYSVSREKKERFSLILESASTNQTSMYLCASSVNTDTQYFGPGTRLTVL.

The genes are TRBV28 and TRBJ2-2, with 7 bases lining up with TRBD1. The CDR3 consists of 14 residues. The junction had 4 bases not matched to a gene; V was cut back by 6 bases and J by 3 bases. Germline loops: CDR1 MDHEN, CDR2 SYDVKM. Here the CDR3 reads CASSPGTDTGELFF. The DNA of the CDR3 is TGTGCCAGCAGCCCTGGGACAGACACCGGGGAGCTGTTTTTT.

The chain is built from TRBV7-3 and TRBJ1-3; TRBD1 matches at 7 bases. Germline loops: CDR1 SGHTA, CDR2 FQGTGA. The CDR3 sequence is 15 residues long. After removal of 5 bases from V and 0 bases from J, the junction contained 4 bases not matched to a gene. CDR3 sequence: CASSPTGTSGNTIYF. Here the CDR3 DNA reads TGTGCCAGCAGCCCGACAGGGACCTCTGGAAACACCATATATTTT.

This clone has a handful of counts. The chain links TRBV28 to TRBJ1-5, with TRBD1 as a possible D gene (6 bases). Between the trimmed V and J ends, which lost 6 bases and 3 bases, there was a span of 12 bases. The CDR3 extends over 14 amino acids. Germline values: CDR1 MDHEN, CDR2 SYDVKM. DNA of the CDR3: TGTGCCAGCAGCTACCGGGACAACAATCAGCCCCAGCATTTT. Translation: CASSYRDNNQPQHF.

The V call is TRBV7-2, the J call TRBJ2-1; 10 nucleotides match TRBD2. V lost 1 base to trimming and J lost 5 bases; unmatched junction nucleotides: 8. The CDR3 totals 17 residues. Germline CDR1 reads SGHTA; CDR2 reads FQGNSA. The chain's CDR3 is CASSLVLTSGTDNEQFF. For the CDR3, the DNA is TGTGCCAGCAGCTTAGTGCTAACTAGCGGGACTGACAATGAGCAGTTCTTC.

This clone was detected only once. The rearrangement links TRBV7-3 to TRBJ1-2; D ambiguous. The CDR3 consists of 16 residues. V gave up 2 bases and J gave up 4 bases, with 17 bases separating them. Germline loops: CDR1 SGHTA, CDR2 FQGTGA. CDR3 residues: CASSLGTGPRGYGYTF. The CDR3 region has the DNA TGTGCCAGCAGCTTAGGCACCGGTCCACGGGGCTATGGCTACACCTTC.

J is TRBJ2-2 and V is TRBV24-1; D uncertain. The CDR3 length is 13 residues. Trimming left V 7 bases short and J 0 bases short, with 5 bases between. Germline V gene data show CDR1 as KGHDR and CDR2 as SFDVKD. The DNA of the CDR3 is TGTGCCACCAGAGACACGAACACCGGGGAGCTGTTTTTT. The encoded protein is CATRDTNTGELFF.

The CDR3 region has the DNA TGTGCCATCAGTGAGTCGATCCTCCTATCCGGGACAGGGGGCAGATCTGATGGCTACACCTTC. It specifies CAISESILLSGTGGRSDGYTF. V and J are TRBV10-3 and TRBJ1-2; 12 bases agree with TRBD1. This CDR3 has 21 amino acids. From germline, CDR1 is ENHRY and CDR2 SYGVKD. J was trimmed by 6 bases and V by 0 bases; bases with no gene match: 20.

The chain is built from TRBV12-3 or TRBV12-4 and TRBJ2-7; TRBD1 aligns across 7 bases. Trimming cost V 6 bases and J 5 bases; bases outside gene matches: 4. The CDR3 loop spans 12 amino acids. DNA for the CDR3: TGTGCCAGCAGCCCTACAGGGGACGAGCAGTACTTC. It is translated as CASSPTGDEQYF.

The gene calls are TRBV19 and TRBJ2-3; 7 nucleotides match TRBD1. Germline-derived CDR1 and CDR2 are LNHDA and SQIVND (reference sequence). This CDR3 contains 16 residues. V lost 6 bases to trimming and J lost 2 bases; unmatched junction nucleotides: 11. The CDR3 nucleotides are TGTGCCAGTAGGGAGACAGGGCTAGATACCACAGATACGCAGTATTTT. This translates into CASRETGLDTTDTQYF.

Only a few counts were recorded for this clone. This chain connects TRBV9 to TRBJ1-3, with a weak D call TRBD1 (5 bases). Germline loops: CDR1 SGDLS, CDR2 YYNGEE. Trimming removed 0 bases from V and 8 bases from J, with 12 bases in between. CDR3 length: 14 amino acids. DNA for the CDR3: TGTGCCAGCAGCGTAGGTAGGGGAACGGACACCATATATTTT. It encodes CASSVGRGTDTIYF.

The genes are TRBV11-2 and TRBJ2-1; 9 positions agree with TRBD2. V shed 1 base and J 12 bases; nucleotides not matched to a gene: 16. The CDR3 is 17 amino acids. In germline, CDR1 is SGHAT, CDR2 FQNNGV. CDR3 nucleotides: TGTGCCAGCAGCTTAGCCCCGACTAGCGGTTCCTATGAAGGGCAGTTCTTC. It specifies CASSLAPTSGSYEGQFF. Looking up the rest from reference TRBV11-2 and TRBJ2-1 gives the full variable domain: EAGVAQSPRYKIIEKRQSVAFWCNPISGHATLYWYQQILGQGPKLLIQFQNNGVVDDSQLPKDRFSAERLKGVDSTLKIQPAKLEDSAVYLCASSLAPTSGSYEGQFFGPGTRLTVL.

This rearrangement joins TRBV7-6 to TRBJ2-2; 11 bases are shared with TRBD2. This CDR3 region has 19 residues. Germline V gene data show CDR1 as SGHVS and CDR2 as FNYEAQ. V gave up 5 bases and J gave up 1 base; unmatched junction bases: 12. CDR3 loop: CASSLREGSGGVNTGELFF. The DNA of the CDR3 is TGTGCCAGCAGCCTTAGGGAGGGTAGCGGGGGGGTGAACACCGGGGAGCTGTTTTTT.

In DNA, the CDR3 is TGTGCCTGGAGTGTGGGGGCCGGGACAGGGGAAAAACTGTTTTTT. Translation: CAWSVGAGTGEKLFF. This chain uses TRBV30 with TRBJ1-4; TRBD1 matches at 9 bases. The germline V gene encodes CDR1 GTSNPN and CDR2 SVGIG (reference sequence). The V segment lost 0 bases and the J segment 8 bases; nucleotides outside the gene matches: 7. CDR3 length: 15 residues.

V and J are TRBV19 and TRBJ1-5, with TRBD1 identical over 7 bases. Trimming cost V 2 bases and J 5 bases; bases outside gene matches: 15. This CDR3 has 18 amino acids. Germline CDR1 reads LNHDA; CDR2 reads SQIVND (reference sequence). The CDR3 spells CASSISKWGTADHQPQHF. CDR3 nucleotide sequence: TGTGCCAGTAGTATATCGAAGTGGGGGACAGCGGACCATCAGCCCCAGCATTTT.